A single sample gave rise to the 14 T cell receptor beta chains below, sequenced in a study of blood T cell repertoires in COVID-19. Some clones are missing from TCRdb's copy, which holds only in-frame ones; the method was immunoSEQ multiplex PCR. The sample has roughly 220,000 clones, about 80% seen once. Sequencing was done on a sample of PBMCs or T cells enriched from blood (not recorded which). The origin of the receptors is a middle-aged man who had recovered from COVID-19.

A single count supports this clone. V and J are TRBV20-1 and TRBJ1-2; no clear D gene. Germline V gene lookup returns CDR1 DFQATT and CDR2 SNEGSKA (reference sequence). CDR3 length equals 10 residues. Trimming removed 5 bases from V and 7 bases from J, with 8 bases in between. The CDR3 nucleotides read TGCAGTGCTGGAGGGAGTGGCTACACCTTC. Its protein is CSAGGSGYTF.

The chain joins TRBV18 to TRBJ1-2; 10 bases agree with TRBD1. CDR1 and CDR2 (germline): KGHSH, LQKENI. The CDR3 is 13 residues long. The ends lost 5 bases at V and 6 bases at J; junction bases unmatched: 3. CDR3 protein: CASSSTGGDGYTF. CDR3 nucleotides: TGTGCCAGCTCATCGACAGGGGGCGATGGCTACACCTTC.

The chain couples TRBV27 to TRBJ2-1; TRBD1 is a possible D gene (5 bases). This CDR3 has 13 amino acids. Germline V gene data show CDR1 as MNHEY and CDR2 as SMNVEV (reference sequence). V shed 2 bases and J shed 9 bases, with 11 bases lying between them. CDR3 bases: TGTGCCAGCAGTTTAGACAGTCAAGGTGAGCAGTTCTTC. Translating it yields CASSLDSQGEQFF.

The gene calls are TRBV19 and TRBJ1-5, with 7 bases lining up with TRBD1. CDR1 and CDR2 from the germline V gene are LNHDA and SQIVND (reference sequence). The V segment lost 7 bases and the J segment 3 bases; nucleotides outside the gene matches: 6. CDR3 length: 14 residues. CDR3 DNA sequence: TGTGCCAGTAAACCGGGACAGTTCAATCAGCCCCAGCATTTT. It translates to CASKPGQFNQPQHF.

The V gene is TRBV2, the J gene TRBJ1-1; D ambiguous. The V and J ends lost 6 bases and 1 base respectively, with 12 bases between them. CDR3 size: 14 residues. Germline V gene sequence: CDR1 SNHLY, CDR2 FYNNEI. The CDR3 nucleotides read TGTGCCAGCAGACTAAAAAGCGGGAACACTGAAGCTTTCTTT. As protein: CASRLKSGNTEAFF. Complete variable domain (other parts from reference TRBV2 and TRBJ1-1): EPEVTQTPSHQVTQMGQEVILRCVPISNHLYFYWYRQILGQKVEFLVSFYNNEISEKSEIFDDQFSVERPDGSNFTLKIRSTKLEDSAMYFCASRLKSGNTEAFFGQGTRLTVV.

The chain recombines TRBV28 with TRBJ2-3; a weak D match, TRBD1 (5 bases). The CDR3 covers 14 residues. Germline V gene sequence: CDR1 MDHEN, CDR2 SYDVKM. Trimming stripped 6 bases from V and 0 bases from J, with 10 bases between. CDR3 in DNA: TGTGCCAGCAGAGGACATCCTAGCACAGATACGCAGTATTTT. Protein sequence: CASRGHPSTDTQYF. The entire variable domain, with the rest obtained from reference TRBV28 and TRBJ2-3, is as follows: DVKVTQSSRYLVKRTGEKVFLECVQDMDHENMFWYRQDPGLGLRLIYFSYDVKMKEKGDIPEGYSVSREKKERFSLILESASTNQTSMYLCASRGHPSTDTQYFGPGTRLTVL.

The chain links TRBV3-1 (or the pseudogene TRBV3-2) to TRBJ2-3; weak D call: TRBD2 (6 bases). Trimming cost V 0 bases and J 4 bases, with 11 bases left between them. The CDR3 has 15 residues. CDR1 is LGHDT and CDR2 is YNNKEL in the germline V gene (reference sequence). The CDR3 region is CASSQDYREPDTQYF. The CDR3 DNA reads as TGTGCCAGCAGCCAAGACTACCGGGAGCCAGATACGCAGTATTTT.

The V call is TRBV30, the J call TRBJ2-5; 7 positions agree with TRBD2. The V gene end was trimmed by 2 bases and the J gene end by 4 bases; junction bases not matched to a gene: 1. The germline V gene encodes CDR1 GTSNPN and CDR2 SVGIG (reference sequence). The CDR3 totals 12 residues. The CDR3 nucleotides read TGTGCCTGGAGTCCGGGGGGAGAGACCCAGTACTTC. Translating it yields CAWSPGGETQYF.

The J gene is TRBJ2-1, the V gene TRBV4-2; weak D call: TRBD2 (6 bases). CDR3 size: 17 residues. V dropped 4 bases and J dropped 6 bases, with 22 bases sitting between them. Germline assignment: CDR1 LGHNA and CDR2 YNFKEQ. DNA for the CDR3: TGTGCCAGCAGCCCCTTTGATTTGTCCTCCGGGGGCAATGAGCAGTTCTTC. Its translation is CASSPFDLSSGGNEQFF.

With regard to this clone: This sample includes further DNA sequences coding for the same CDR3. The rearrangement uses TRBV19 and TRBJ1-5, with TRBD1 matching over 9 bases. CDR3 size: 13 residues. Germline CDR1 and CDR2: LNHDA and SQIVND (reference sequence). The trim removed 6 bases at V and 6 bases at J, leaving 3 bases unmatched. CDR3 sequence reads: CASRDRGGQPQHF. CDR3 coding DNA: TGTGCCAGTAGAGACAGGGGGGGTCAGCCCCAGCATTTT.

The rearrangement links TRBV6-2 or TRBV6-3 to TRBJ2-7; TRBD2 might be the D (6 bases). The V gene's germline CDR1 is MNHEY and CDR2 SVGEGT. The length of the CDR3 is 15 residues. V gave up 0 bases and J gave up 3 bases, with 12 bases separating them. The CDR3 protein is CASSYSGPRGYEQYF. Written as DNA, the CDR3 is TGTGCCAGCAGTTACTCCGGGCCGCGGGGCTACGAGCAGTACTTC.

The chain couples TRBV7-3 to TRBJ1-1, with a tentative D call TRBD1 (6 bases). The CDR3 has 14 amino acids. V was cut by 5 bases and J by 3 bases, with 13 bases left in between. CDR1 is SGHTA, CDR2 FQGTGA, per germline. CDR3 sequence: CASSAGAAYTEAFF. The DNA for the CDR3 is TGTGCCAGCAGCGCAGGGGCCGCATACACTGAAGCTTTCTTT.

The CDR3 DNA is TGTGCCAGCAAACTCGGGGGTGGAGAGACCCAGTACTTC. Translation: CASKLGGGETQYF. This chain uses TRBV28 with TRBJ2-5, with D tentatively TRBD2 (6 bases). There are 13 residues in the CDR3. The germline CDR1 and CDR2 sequences are MDHEN and SYDVKM. Trimming took 7 bases from V and 4 from J, leaving 13 bases between them.

The V call is TRBV6-1, the J call TRBJ2-7, with 11 bases matching TRBD2. Losses at the gene ends were 2 bases for V and 4 bases for J; bases not matched to a gene: 7. Germline CDR1 is MNHNS and CDR2 is SASEGT. CDR3 length: 16 amino acids. In nucleotides, the CDR3 is TGTGCCAGCAGTGAAAGGGGGTCTAGCGGGAGGTACGAGCAGTACTTC. This encodes CASSERGSSGRYEQYF.